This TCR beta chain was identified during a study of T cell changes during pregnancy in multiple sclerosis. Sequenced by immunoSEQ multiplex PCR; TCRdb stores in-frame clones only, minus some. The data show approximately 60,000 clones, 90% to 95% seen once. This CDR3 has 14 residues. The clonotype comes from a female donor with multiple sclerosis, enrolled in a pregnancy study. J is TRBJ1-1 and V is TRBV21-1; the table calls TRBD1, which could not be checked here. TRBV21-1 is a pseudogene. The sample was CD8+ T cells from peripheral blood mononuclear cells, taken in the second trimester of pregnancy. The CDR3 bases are TGTGCCAGCAGCATAACAGGGGATTGGACTGAAGCTTTCTTT. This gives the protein CASSITGDWTEAFF.